Listed below are T cell receptor beta chains from one sample, sequenced in a study of a mutant IDH1 vaccine in newly diagnosed glioma. The assay was immunoSEQ multiplex PCR, and TCRdb's table has in-frame clones only and misses some. The sample shows about 36,000 clones, roughly 70% of them seen only once. These receptors lack a known antigen. The source material was PBMCs, sampled from a glioma patient whose treatment included an IDH1 peptide vaccine. These receptor sequences come from a man aged 35 to 55 with glioma. CDR3s leave out the opening cysteine and the closing phenylalanine or tryptophan. The D gene is left open where the match is weak.

11	TRBV2	TRBJ1-2	.	ASSQQGRYGYT
10	TRBV29-1	TRBJ1-1	TRBD1	SGGQGFTEAF
13	TRBV7-6	TRBJ2-3	TRBD1	ASSLRQGDPDTQY
12	TRBV6-1	TRBJ2-7	TRBD1	ASRTGGGRDEQY
14	TRBV7-6	TRBJ2-3	TRBD2	ASSSGASGATDTQY
10	TRBV19	TRBJ2-5	.	ASSLQGETQY
14	TRBV2	TRBJ2-5	TRBD2	ASSEVSSGLAPGEY
11	TRBV27	TRBJ1-2	.	ASRDGANYGYT
10	TRBV5-6	TRBJ2-3	.	ASSEYTDTQY
13	TRBV28	TRBJ2-5	TRBD1	ASMRGQGGRETQY
11	TRBV7-8	TRBJ2-1	.	ASSPPRSDEQF
10	TRBV10-2	TRBJ2-1	TRBD1	ASSSTGHEQF
11	TRBV5-4	TRBJ2-3	.	ASSLHGADTQY
11	TRBV7-2	TRBJ2-5	.	ASSFARPDTQY
13	TRBV11-3	TRBJ1-1	.	ASSWVGGEDTEAF
10	TRBV5-1	TRBJ1-6	.	ASSLGSEGLH
14	TRBV11-2	TRBJ2-2	TRBD2	ASSLGGSGTPGELF
12	TRBV5-1	TRBJ2-1	TRBD2	ASGGGSSDNEQF
12	TRBV5-8	TRBJ1-1	.	ASSSSFAQGEAF
16	TRBV6-4	TRBJ2-1	.	ASSDSNGGTSSYNEQF
14	TRBV11-3	TRBJ2-5	.	ASSLGGVAYQETQY
12	TRBV19	TRBJ2-7	TRBD1	ASTPGQGSYEQY
12	TRBV28	TRBJ1-5	.	ASSPRTGNQPQH
11	TRBV27	TRBJ1-1	.	ASSNPGRGKAF
15	TRBV5-6	TRBJ1-2	TRBD1	ASSSFAQGTAKGRYT
13	TRBV15	TRBJ2-5	.	ATSSRDAPEETQY
12	TRBV11-3	TRBJ2-2	.	ASSLAWGTGELF
18	TRBV4-1	TRBJ1-3	.	ASSQEVGGRVRTSGNTIY
11	TRBV5-1	TRBJ1-1	.	ASSLGMQNEAF
12	TRBV19	TRBJ1-2	.	ASSLRGPNYGYT
11	TRBV29-1	TRBJ2-7	TRBD2	SVGVLAGVEQY
11	TRBV6-6	TRBJ1-2	TRBD1	ASSIDRARGYT
11	TRBV7-9	TRBJ2-1	.	ASSLAVGNEQF
9	TRBV20-1	TRBJ1-1	.	SASSIAEAF
16	TRBV5-1	TRBJ2-6	TRBD1	ASRILGTGGTGANVLT